What follows are 14 T cell receptor beta chains derived from one specimen sequenced in a study of blood T cell repertoires in COVID-19. Produced via immunoSEQ multiplex PCR; TCRdb's table is partial and in-frame only. The sample consists of 100,000 or so clones, 88% of them appearing once. Sequenced material: peripheral blood. Receptor source: a woman between 55 and 75 years old with acute or convalescent COVID-19.

The genes are TRBV24-1 and TRBJ2-1, with 10 bases aligning to TRBD2. CDR3 length: 14 amino acids. From germline, CDR1 is KGHDR and CDR2 SFDVKD. After removal of 5 bases from V and 9 bases from J, the junction contained 6 bases not matched to a gene. The CDR3 sequence: CATSALAGVSEQFF. Written as DNA, the CDR3 is TGTGCCACCAGTGCCCTAGCGGGAGTAAGTGAGCAGTTCTTC.

CDR3 amino acids: CASRSGPEAFF. In DNA form, the CDR3 reads TGTGCCAGTCGAAGTGGCCCTGAAGCTTTCTTT. The chain carries TRBV19 and TRBJ1-1, with D uncertain. Trimming pared 8 bases from V and 6 bases from J, leaving 10 bases between. Germline V gene sequence: CDR1 LNHDA, CDR2 SQIVND (reference sequence). This CDR3 has 11 residues. The full variable domain, rest sourced from reference TRBV19 and TRBJ1-1, is DGGITQSPKYLFRKEGQNVTLSCEQNLNHDAMYWYRQDPGQGLRLIYYSQIVNDFQKGDIAEGYSVSREKKESFPLTVTSAQKNPTAFYLCASRSGPEAFFGQGTRLTVV.

On this clone itself: Other DNA sequences within the sample encode an identical CDR3. The J gene is TRBJ1-2, the V gene TRBV27; maybe TRBD1 (5 bases). CDR1 and CDR2 from the germline V gene are MNHEY and SMNVEV (reference sequence). V gave up 3 bases and J gave up 5 bases, with 7 bases separating them. The CDR3 has 12 amino acids. CDR3 DNA: TGTGCCAGCAGTTTGTCAGGGTATGGCTACACCTTC. Its protein product is CASSLSGYGYTF.

This rearrangement joins TRBV27 to TRBJ1-4; D possibly corresponds to TRBD1 (6 bases). This CDR3 spans 12 amino acids. V lost 5 bases to trimming and J lost 8 bases, with 9 bases between them. Germline CDR1 and CDR2: MNHEY and SMNVEV (reference sequence). CDR3 nucleotide sequence: TGTGCCAGCAGTGAACAGGGAGAAAAACTGTTTTTT. Protein sequence: CASSEQGEKLFF.

Points on this clone: The germline gene is not matched at one end of the junction; a read error may be the cause. The chain carries TRBV9 and TRBJ2-6; D is unresolved. In germline, CDR1 is SGDLS, CDR2 YYNGEE. The CDR3 covers 18 residues. CDR3 in DNA: TGTGCCAGCAGCGTAGGCCCCGACACCCACTCTTGGGCCAACGTCCTGACTTTC. It yields the protein CASSVGPDTHSWANVLTF. Drawing the rest from reference TRBV9 and TRBJ2-6, the complete variable domain is DSGVTQTPKHLITATGQRVTLRCSPRSGDLSVYWYQQSLDQGLQFLIQYYNGEERAKGNILERFSAQQFPDLHSELNLSSLELGDSALYFCASSVGPDTHSWANVLTFGAGSRLTVL.

The chain recombines TRBV3-1 (or the pseudogene TRBV3-2) with TRBJ1-2; TRBD1 aligns across 9 bases. Germline V gene data show CDR1 as LGHDT and CDR2 as YNNKEL (reference sequence). J lost 5 bases, V lost 1 base, and 8 bases had no gene match. CDR3 length: 16 amino acids. This chain's CDR3 is CASSQGGQGIEYGYTF. In nucleotides, the CDR3 is TGTGCCAGCAGCCAAGGGGGACAGGGAATTGAGTATGGCTACACCTTC.

V is TRBV5-1 and J is TRBJ2-5; a weak D match, TRBD2 (5 bases). The CDR3 totals 14 residues. Deletions cut 1 base from V and 2 bases from J, with 9 bases between. CDR1 SGHRS and CDR2 YFSETQ come from the germline V gene. In DNA form, the CDR3 reads TGCGCCAGCAGCTTGTTGAGGGCTCAAGAGACCCAGTACTTC. Residues: CASSLLRAQETQYF.

The genes are TRBV5-4 and TRBJ2-3, with 15 bases identical to TRBD2. The CDR3 length is 13 residues. Germline V gene sequence: CDR1 SGHNT, CDR2 YYREEE (reference sequence). Trimming at V came to 7 bases and at J to 6 bases, leaving 0 bases not matched to a gene. In DNA, the CDR3 is TGTGCCAGCGGACTAGCGGGAGGGGATACGCAGTATTTT. Translating it yields CASGLAGGDTQYF.

V gene TRBV12-3 or TRBV12-4 combines with J gene TRBJ2-5; tentative D call: TRBD2 (6 bases). The CDR3 sequence is 12 residues long. Trimming pared 9 bases from V and 5 bases from J, leaving 13 bases between. In nucleotides, the CDR3 is TGTGCCAGTAGGGACTCAGTGGAGACCCAGTACTTC. Protein product: CASRDSVETQYF.

The chain recombines TRBV25-1 with TRBJ2-3; a possible D gene is TRBD2 (6 bases). Trimming cost V 5 bases and J 1 base, with 19 bases left between them. Per germline, CDR1 MGHDK and CDR2 SYGVNS. The CDR3 covers 17 residues. DNA for the CDR3: TGTGCCAGCAGTCCCCCCTCGGGGGTGGATGGCACAGATACGCAGTATTTT. It encodes CASSPPSGVDGTDTQYF.

This clone was picked up a small number of times. In DNA, the CDR3 is TGTGCCAGCAGCATAGGACAGGGTAACGAAAAACTGTTTTTT. Its translation: CASSIGQGNEKLFF. This chain uses TRBV2 with TRBJ1-4, with 8 positions matching TRBD1. The length of the CDR3 is 14 residues. With 6 bases clipped from V and 8 bases from J, the junction kept 8 bases outside the gene matches. Germline CDR1 SNHLY, CDR2 FYNNEI.

The chain couples TRBV29-1 to TRBJ2-1; 8 bases match TRBD1. CDR3 length: 14 amino acids. V lost 6 bases, J lost 5 bases, and 9 bases stayed unmatched. The V gene's germline CDR1 is SQVTM and CDR2 ANQGSEA. CDR3 in amino acids: CSVTDRGTNNEQFF. For the CDR3, the DNA is TGCAGCGTCACAGACAGGGGCACTAACAATGAGCAGTTCTTC.

CDR3 in DNA: TGTGCCAGCAGCGTAGGAGACAGCAACTATGGCTACACCTTC. Encoded protein: CASSVGDSNYGYTF. The rearrangement uses TRBV9 and TRBJ1-2; TRBD1 is a possible D gene (5 bases). The germline CDR1 and CDR2 sequences are SGDLS and YYNGEE. There are 14 residues in the CDR3. Trimming took off 0 bases at V and 2 bases at J, with 8 bases between the two ends.

The chain is built from TRBV3-1 (or the pseudogene TRBV3-2) and TRBJ2-3; D unresolved. V was cut by 2 bases and J by 1 base, with 10 bases left in between. Germline assignment: CDR1 LGHDT and CDR2 YNNKEL (reference sequence). This CDR3 has 15 residues. CDR3 loop: CASSQMAARTDTQYF. The CDR3, as DNA: TGTGCCAGCAGCCAAATGGCGGCCCGCACAGATACGCAGTATTTT.